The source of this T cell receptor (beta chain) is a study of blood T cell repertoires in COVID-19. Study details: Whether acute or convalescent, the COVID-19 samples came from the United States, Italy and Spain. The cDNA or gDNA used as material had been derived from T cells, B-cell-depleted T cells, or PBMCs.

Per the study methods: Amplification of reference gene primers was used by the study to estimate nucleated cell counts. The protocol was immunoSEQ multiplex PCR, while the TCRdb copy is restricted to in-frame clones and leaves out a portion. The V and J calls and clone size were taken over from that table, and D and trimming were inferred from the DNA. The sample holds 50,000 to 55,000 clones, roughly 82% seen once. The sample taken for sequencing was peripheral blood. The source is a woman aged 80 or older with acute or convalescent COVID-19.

The CDR3 spells CASKVDRGTQYF. The DNA of the CDR3 is TGTGCCAGCAAGGTAGACAGGGGGACCCAGTACTTC. This chain joins TRBV2 and TRBJ2-5; 8 nucleotides line up with TRBD1. After removal of 7 bases from V and 7 bases from J, the junction contained 5 bases not matched to a gene. In germline, CDR1 is SNHLY, CDR2 FYNNEI. This CDR3 has 12 amino acids. The whole variable domain, filled in from reference TRBV2 and TRBJ2-5, reads EPEVTQTPSHQVTQMGQEVILRCVPISNHLYFYWYRQILGQKVEFLVSFYNNEISEKSEIFDDQFSVERPDGSNFTLKIRSTKLEDSAMYFCASKVDRGTQYFGPGTRLLVL.